Listed below are T cell receptor beta chains from one sample, sequenced in a study of T cell changes during pregnancy in multiple sclerosis. The repertoire was sequenced with immunoSEQ multiplex PCR; TCRdb's copy has only in-frame clones and lacks some. The table shows about 58,000 clones, with roughly 93% occurring only once. Sequencing used CD8+ T cells from peripheral blood mononuclear cells, obtained in the second trimester of pregnancy. All receptors come from a female donor with multiple sclerosis, enrolled in a pregnancy study. The conserved cysteine and the conserved F or W are not part of the CDR3 here.

TRBJ1-4	TRBV27	ASSQADRGFEKLF
TRBJ2-7	TRBV18	ASSPTRGTSYEQY
TRBJ2-5	TRBV11-2	ASSLEGGQETQY
TRBJ2-5	TRBV7-9	ASLQTSGVETQY
TRBJ2-7	TRBV6-6	ASNGGRTGSYEQY
TRBJ2-3	TRBV9	ASSLYATDTQY
TRBJ2-3	TRBV27	ATSSIGGATDTQY
TRBJ2-5	TRBV13	ASSSQGGAETQY
TRBJ2-1	TRBV9	ASSVAELYNEQF
TRBJ2-7	TRBV11-2	ASSPLAGSYEQY
TRBJ1-2	TRBV5-4	ASSLGQVNYGYT
TRBJ1-5	TRBV10-3	AISETVSSNQPQH
TRBJ1-3	TRBV5-4	ASSFQGAGNTIY
TRBJ2-7	TRBV28	ASSLMLAGGYEQY
TRBJ2-1	TRBV28	ASRVQGSPYNEQF
TRBJ2-4	TRBV5-4	ASSSGVTAKNIQY
TRBJ1-2	TRBV11-2	ASSSPAGLYGYT
TRBJ1-1	TRBV5-5	ASSLGSGTYTEAF
TRBJ1-5	TRBV7-9	ASSRTSLQPQH
TRBJ2-2	TRBV11-2	ASRHRDRTGELF
TRBJ2-3	TRBV10-3	AISESFRAGEADTQY
TRBJ1-2	TRBV29-1	SVESGQGRNYGYT
TRBJ2-7	TRBV7-7	ASSLRQGVDEQY
TRBJ1-3	TRBV7-9	ASSPESSGNTIY
TRBJ2-5	TRBV2	ASSSKSGLPDQETQY
TRBJ2-3	TRBV29-1	SVEGGTASTLEY
TRBJ2-7	TRBV4-3	ASSQDITADYEQY
TRBJ2-1	TRBV19	ASSYGQGEQF
TRBJ2-7	TRBV11-2	ASSGGSSYEQY
TRBJ2-7	TRBV7-8	ASSFTVPDEQY
TRBJ1-3	TRBV7-9	ASRGTVSGNTIY
TRBJ2-5	TRBV5-1	ASSTHHGETQY
TRBJ2-7	TRBV27	ASKGGRTGAYEQY
TRBJ2-3	TRBV7-3	ASSSKGTKDGPDTQY
TRBJ2-7	TRBV27	ASSAGTPAAYEQY
TRBJ2-3	TRBV7-3	ASSSSPDTQY
TRBJ2-5	TRBV30	AWSVLGNQETQY
TRBJ2-3	TRBV5-1	ASSLAGGGRTDTQY
TRBJ1-2	TRBV11-2	ASSQTTGYKDYGYT
TRBJ2-3	TRBV9	ASSVEWLADTQY
TRBJ2-3	TRBV4-2	ASSQDLAGGPDTQY